This is a list of T cell receptor beta chains from one sample in a study of T-cell reconstitution after alpha-beta-depleted transplantation in children. TCRdb analysed the PCR reads with MiXCR anew, one entry per CDR3 protein. The sample yields under 750,000 distinct CDR3 sequences, roughly 23% seen once. Sequencing was performed on PBMCs, mostly from graft donor cells, taken 360 days after TCRalphabeta/CD19-depleted stem cell transplant. The receptors come from a boy in the first two years of life who had a stem cell transplant for acute myeloid leukemia, so the T cells may come from the graft donor. CDR3s include the opening cysteine and the closing phenylalanine or tryptophan. The D gene is left open where the match is weak. Size tells how often a clone was seen (once, few, many) or the class of an expanded clone, and some rows leave it out.

clone_size: many; d_call: TRBD1; j_call: TRBJ2-3; v_call: TRBV10-3; cdr3_nt: TGTGCCATCTCAGGGGGTGCAGATACGCAGTATTTT; cdr3_aa: CAISGGADTQYF
clone_size: few; d_call: .; j_call: TRBJ2-2; v_call: TRBV19; cdr3_nt: TGTGCCAGCCAGGGAACGAACACCGGGGAGCTGTTTTTT; cdr3_aa: CASQGTNTGELFF
clone_size: few; d_call: .; j_call: TRBJ1-2; v_call: TRBV12-3/TRBV12-4; cdr3_nt: TGTGCCAGCAGTTTAGTCCAGGGAAGAAACTATGGCTACACCTTC; cdr3_aa: CASSLVQGRNYGYTF
clone_size: many; d_call: .; j_call: TRBJ2-1; v_call: TRBV5-4; cdr3_nt: TGTGCCAGCAGCTCACAGGGAGGAGGCAATGAGCAGTTCTTC; cdr3_aa: CASSSQGGGNEQFF
clone_size: .; d_call: TRBD1; j_call: TRBJ1-1; v_call: TRBV5-5; cdr3_nt: TGTGCCAGCAGCTTGCTAGGAGACAGGGATGGCACTGAAGCTTTCTTT; cdr3_aa: CASSLLGDRDGTEAFF
clone_size: few; d_call: .; j_call: TRBJ2-2; v_call: TRBV20-1; cdr3_nt: TGCAGTGCTAGTTGGTTGGGGCAGATCGGGGAGCTGTTTTTT; cdr3_aa: CSASWLGQIGELFF
clone_size: many; d_call: .; j_call: TRBJ2-4; v_call: TRBV28; cdr3_nt: TGTGCCAGCAGGAGGAGGGGGGGGAGAACAGCCAAAAACATTCAGTACTTC; cdr3_aa: CASRRRGGRTAKNIQYF
clone_size: .; d_call: TRBD2; j_call: TRBJ2-1; v_call: TRBV5-4; cdr3_nt: TGTGCCAGCAGCTGGCGGGGGGCGGGCTACAATGAGCAGTTCTTC; cdr3_aa: CASSWRGAGYNEQFF
clone_size: .; d_call: .; j_call: TRBJ1-1; v_call: TRBV10-2; cdr3_nt: TGCGCCAGCAGTGATTCCATGGTCGTGAGGGGAAACACTGAAGCTTTCTTT; cdr3_aa: CASSDSMVVRGNTEAFF
clone_size: few; d_call: .; j_call: TRBJ1-2; v_call: TRBV29-1; cdr3_nt: TGCAGCGTTGAGGGGGCAGGGTTGATCGATGGCTACACCTTC; cdr3_aa: CSVEGAGLIDGYTF
clone_size: many; d_call: TRBD2; j_call: TRBJ2-7; v_call: TRBV14; cdr3_nt: TGTGCCAGCAGCGTCAGCGGGGGTCCAACCTACGAGCAGTACTTC; cdr3_aa: CASSVSGGPTYEQYF
clone_size: few; d_call: .; j_call: TRBJ2-3; v_call: TRBV7-9; cdr3_nt: TGTGCCAGCAGCTTACAACGAGGGGGGGGCACAGATACGCAGTATTTT; cdr3_aa: CASSLQRGGGTDTQYF
clone_size: many; d_call: .; j_call: TRBJ2-1; v_call: TRBV12-3/TRBV12-4; cdr3_nt: TGTGCCAGCAGTTTACGTGAGGGGGGGCACCATGAGCAGTTCTTC; cdr3_aa: CASSLREGGHHEQFF
clone_size: many; d_call: TRBD1; j_call: TRBJ2-2; v_call: TRBV7-3; cdr3_nt: TGTGCCAGCAGCCTGACAGGGGAGGACACCGGGGAGCTGTTTTTT; cdr3_aa: CASSLTGEDTGELFF
clone_size: many; d_call: TRBD1; j_call: TRBJ1-5; v_call: TRBV6-5; cdr3_nt: TGTGCCAGCGAGAAACAGGGGCATAGCAATCAGCCCCAGCATTTT; cdr3_aa: CASEKQGHSNQPQHF
clone_size: many; d_call: .; j_call: TRBJ2-3; v_call: TRBV29-1; cdr3_nt: TGCAGCGTTGGAGGGAGGGGGCTACTCACAGATACGCAGTATTTT; cdr3_aa: CSVGGRGLLTDTQYF
clone_size: many; d_call: .; j_call: TRBJ1-6; v_call: TRBV20-1; cdr3_nt: TGCAGTGCTTCTGGACAGCTTCCTAATTCACCCCTCCACTTT; cdr3_aa: CSASGQLPNSPLHF
clone_size: .; d_call: TRBD1; j_call: TRBJ2-1; v_call: TRBV20-1; cdr3_nt: TGCAGTGCTAGAGATACAGGGGTAGTACCATACAATGAGCAGTTCTTC; cdr3_aa: CSARDTGVVPYNEQFF
clone_size: few; d_call: .; j_call: TRBJ2-1; v_call: TRBV20-1; cdr3_nt: TGCAGTGCTCCCGTCTCGGCTAGCGTTACCTACAATGAGCAGTTCTTC; cdr3_aa: CSAPVSASVTYNEQFF
clone_size: few; d_call: .; j_call: TRBJ2-2; v_call: TRBV15; cdr3_nt: TGTGCCACCAGCAGAGAACCTTACGGGGAGCTGTTTTTT; cdr3_aa: CATSREPYGELFF
clone_size: many; d_call: .; j_call: TRBJ2-1; v_call: TRBV20-1; cdr3_nt: TGCAGTGCCGTGGGGGCTAACTACAATGAGCAGTTCTTC; cdr3_aa: CSAVGANYNEQFF
clone_size: .; d_call: .; j_call: TRBJ1-1; v_call: TRBV18; cdr3_nt: TGTGCCAGCTCACCACTGCCCCCAGGGAGTAACACTGAAGCTTTCTTT; cdr3_aa: CASSPLPPGSNTEAFF
clone_size: many; d_call: TRBD2; j_call: TRBJ2-3; v_call: TRBV29-1; cdr3_nt: TGCAGCGTTGACGGGTCGCGGGGGGGTTCAGGAGATACGCAGTATTTT; cdr3_aa: CSVDGSRGGSGDTQYF
clone_size: many; d_call: .; j_call: TRBJ2-3; v_call: TRBV20-1; cdr3_nt: TGCAGTGCAAGACCCCTCAAGAGCACAGATACGCAGTATTTT; cdr3_aa: CSARPLKSTDTQYF
clone_size: .; d_call: .; j_call: TRBJ2-1; v_call: TRBV9; cdr3_nt: TGTGCCAGCAGCGAACCGGGAAGCGAGCAGTTCTTC; cdr3_aa: CASSEPGSEQFF
clone_size: many; d_call: .; j_call: TRBJ2-7; v_call: TRBV12-3/TRBV12-4; cdr3_nt: TGTGCCAGCAGTTTAAGCGACCTCTCCTACGAGCAGTACTTC; cdr3_aa: CASSLSDLSYEQYF
clone_size: .; d_call: .; j_call: TRBJ2-2; v_call: TRBV4-3; cdr3_nt: TGCGCCAGCAGCCAAGCGGCGACGGCGGTCCCCGGGGAGCTGTTTTTT; cdr3_aa: CASSQAATAVPGELFF
clone_size: few; d_call: TRBD1; j_call: TRBJ2-3; v_call: TRBV9; cdr3_nt: TGTGCCAGCAGCGTTGCAGGGGGCAACACAGATACGCAGTATTTT; cdr3_aa: CASSVAGGNTDTQYF
clone_size: few; d_call: .; j_call: TRBJ2-5; v_call: TRBV7-2; cdr3_nt: TGTGCCAGCAGCTTCGTAGTGTGGACAGCTAACCAAGAGACCCAGTACTTC; cdr3_aa: CASSFVVWTANQETQYF
clone_size: .; d_call: .; j_call: TRBJ2-5; v_call: TRBV28; cdr3_nt: TGTGCCAGCAGTCCCCGCGCTTACAGGTTGGAGGAGACCCAGTACTTC; cdr3_aa: CASSPRAYRLEETQYF
clone_size: few; d_call: .; j_call: TRBJ2-1; v_call: TRBV7-8; cdr3_nt: TGTGCCAGCAGCTTAGTCGGGGGGCAGAACAATGAGCAGTTCTTC; cdr3_aa: CASSLVGGQNNEQFF
clone_size: many; d_call: .; j_call: TRBJ2-2; v_call: TRBV6-5; cdr3_nt: TGTGCCAGCAGCCCAATCACGAGGACAGTGAACACCGGGGAGCTGTTTTTT; cdr3_aa: CASSPITRTVNTGELFF
clone_size: many; d_call: .; j_call: TRBJ2-1; v_call: TRBV5-6; cdr3_nt: TGTGCCAGCAGCGGGCACCCCACAGACAATGAGCAGTTCTTC; cdr3_aa: CASSGHPTDNEQFF
clone_size: few; d_call: .; j_call: TRBJ2-3; v_call: TRBV28; cdr3_nt: TGTGCCAGCCGGGACACCTTCACAGATACGCAGTATTTT; cdr3_aa: CASRDTFTDTQYF
clone_size: many; d_call: TRBD1; j_call: TRBJ1-3; v_call: TRBV4-1; cdr3_nt: TGCGCCAGCAGCCAAGAGACAGGGGTGCCTGCCTTCTCTGGAAACACCATATATTTT; cdr3_aa: CASSQETGVPAFSGNTIYF
clone_size: .; d_call: .; j_call: TRBJ2-5; v_call: TRBV6-1; cdr3_nt: TGTGCCAGCAGCGGAAGGGATCCCGTCCAAGAGACCCAGTACTTC; cdr3_aa: CASSGRDPVQETQYF
clone_size: .; d_call: .; j_call: TRBJ2-2; v_call: TRBV15; cdr3_nt: TGTGCCACCAGCAGCGCAATCACCGGGGAGCTGTTTTTT; cdr3_aa: CATSSAITGELFF
clone_size: .; d_call: .; j_call: TRBJ2-2; v_call: TRBV5-5; cdr3_nt: TGTGCCAGCAGCTTGCGGGGAGAGAACACCGGGGAGCTGTTTTTT; cdr3_aa: CASSLRGENTGELFF
clone_size: many; d_call: .; j_call: TRBJ2-1; v_call: TRBV10-3; cdr3_nt: TGTGCCATCAGTGACCGTGGCAATGAGCAGTTCTTC; cdr3_aa: CAISDRGNEQFF
clone_size: .; d_call: .; j_call: TRBJ2-3; v_call: TRBV28; cdr3_nt: TGTGCCAGCAGTCCGAGAGAGGGGGGCCGATGGAGCACAGATACGCAGTATTTT; cdr3_aa: CASSPREGGRWSTDTQYF